This passage covers 16 T cell receptor beta chains from one sample sequenced in a study of response to subunit inactivated influenza vaccine. TCRdb analysed the RT-PCR reads with MiXCR anew, one entry per CDR3 protein. The sample includes roughly 500,000 distinct CDR3 sequences, 15% to 20% of them seen just once. Sequenced here: CD4+ T cells sorted from PBMCs, sampled around 25 months after vaccination. All receptors come from a man between 50 and 75 years old who received an inactivated influenza vaccine.

The gene calls are TRBV29-1 and TRBJ2-7; 9 nucleotides agree with TRBD2. The ends lost 2 bases at V and 0 bases at J; junction bases unmatched: 5. The germline CDR1 and CDR2 sequences are SQVTM and ANQGSEA. CDR3 length: 15 amino acids. The CDR3 loop is CSVELRLAASYEQYF. The CDR3 region has the DNA TGCAGCGTTGAATTACGACTAGCGGCCTCCTACGAGCAGTACTTC.

This clonotype appeared many times. The chain joins TRBV29-1 to TRBJ1-1, with TRBD1 identical over 7 bases. Germline values: CDR1 SQVTM, CDR2 ANQGSEA. This CDR3 has 10 amino acids. The junction had 4 bases not matched to a gene; V was cut back by 4 bases and J by 11 bases. CDR3 residues: CSVGQGLAFF. The CDR3 DNA sequence: TGCAGCGTTGGACAGGGTTTGGCTTTCTTT.

The gene calls are TRBV20-1 and TRBJ2-7; D uncertain. Germline CDR1 and CDR2: DFQATT and SNEGSKA (reference sequence). Between the trimmed V and J ends, which lost 3 bases and 4 bases, there was a span of 13 bases. The CDR3 totals 13 residues. CDR3 sequence (DNA): TGCAGTGCTAGCCCTACCACAAATTACGAGCAGTACTTC. Its translation is CSASPTTNYEQYF.

This sequence joins TRBV20-1 and TRBJ1-5; D may be TRBD1 (5 bases). This CDR3 comprises 13 residues. Trimming pared 3 bases from V and 7 bases from J, leaving 13 bases between. CDR1 and CDR2 from the germline V gene are DFQATT and SNEGSKA (reference sequence). The CDR3 protein is CSASNRPEQPQHF. CDR3 nucleotides: TGCAGTGCTAGTAACAGGCCTGAACAGCCCCAGCATTTT.

This clonotype was found a few times. This chain links TRBV20-1 with TRBJ2-3, with TRBD2 as a possible D gene (5 bases). The CDR3 has 16 residues. Per the germline V gene, CDR1 is DFQATT and CDR2 is SNEGSKA (reference sequence). Deletions cut 4 bases from V and 2 bases from J, with 19 bases between. CDR3 DNA sequence: TGCAGTGCTAAAGTTAGGGCGACTAAATACACAGATACGCAGTATTTT. This encodes CSAKVRATKYTDTQYF.

The J gene is TRBJ2-3, the V gene TRBV29-1; weak D call: TRBD2 (6 bases). The ends were cut back, 8 bases at V and 2 bases at J, with 26 bases in the middle. Germline V gives CDR1 SQVTM, CDR2 ANQGSEA. The CDR3 consists of 17 residues. CDR3 bases: TGCAGCAATCACAGACTAGTGCGGGGTCTAAACACAGATACGCAGTATTTT. Translated, it gives CSNHRLVRGLNTDTQYF.

The J gene is TRBJ1-4, the V gene TRBV4-3; D unresolved. V was cut by 1 base and J by 4 bases, with 16 bases left in between. Germline CDR1 reads LGHNA; CDR2 reads YSLEER. The CDR3 runs to 17 residues. CDR3 coding DNA: TGCGCCAGCAGCCAAGGACCTCCCCCGGATTTTAATGAAAAACTGTTTTTT. As protein: CASSQGPPPDFNEKLFF.

This clonotype was detected many times. The chain recombines TRBV12-3 or TRBV12-4 with TRBJ2-5; 7 bases are shared with TRBD1. The V segment lost 6 bases and the J segment 1 base; nucleotides outside the gene matches: 5. The CDR3 consists of 14 residues. DNA for the CDR3: TGTGCCAGCAGCCAGACAGGGCCCCAAGAGACCCAGTACTTC. Translation gives CASSQTGPQETQYF.

This clonotype was counted only a few times. V and J are TRBV20-1 and TRBJ2-2; D call uncertain. The CDR3 runs 14 residues. Germline V gives CDR1 DFQATT, CDR2 SNEGSKA (reference sequence). Deletions cut 1 base from V and 5 bases from J, with 11 bases between. CDR3 DNA sequence: TGCAGTGCTAGAGGCAGGAAGATGACCGGGGAGCTGTTTTTT. It codes for CSARGRKMTGELFF.

This clonotype was seen a few times. This chain joins TRBV29-1 and TRBJ2-2; TRBD2 agrees at 15 bases. Germline V lookup: CDR1 SQVTM, CDR2 ANQGSEA. The trim removed 5 bases at V and 3 bases at J, leaving 7 bases unmatched. This CDR3 spans 17 amino acids. The CDR3 loop reads CSVRGTSGRSDTGELFF. For the CDR3, the DNA is TGCAGCGTTCGCGGGACTAGCGGGAGGTCGGACACCGGGGAGCTGTTTTTT.

There are a few counts of this clonotype. The genes are TRBV6-1 and TRBJ2-7; 9 positions match TRBD1. V was pared by 6 bases and J by 0 bases, with 15 bases of the junction left unmatched. The CDR3 is 18 residues long. CDR1 MNHNS and CDR2 SASEGT come from the germline V gene. The chain's CDR3 is CASSTNLQDRGLSYEQYF. The CDR3 DNA is TGTGCCAGCAGCACTAACCTTCAGGACAGGGGACTCTCCTACGAGCAGTACTTC.

This clonotype was picked up a small number of times. V usage is TRBV21-1 and J usage is TRBJ2-7; the table assigns TRBD2, which was not confirmed against the DNA. TRBV21-1 is designated a pseudogene. The CDR3 has 18 amino acids. The CDR3 region is CASISGTDRLNFSYEQYF. CDR3 DNA sequence: TGTGCCAGCATATCCGGGACTGACCGCTTAAATTTCTCCTACGAGCAGTACTTC.

This clonotype has only a few counts. The rearrangement uses TRBV20-1 and TRBJ2-1; D not resolved. The CDR3 totals 14 residues. Germline CDR1 and CDR2: DFQATT and SNEGSKA (reference sequence). Trimming stripped 4 bases from V and 0 bases from J, with 10 bases between. The CDR3 loop is CSAIGPRSYNEQFF. Written as DNA, the CDR3 is TGCAGTGCTATTGGTCCCCGCTCCTACAATGAGCAGTTCTTC.

The rearrangement links TRBV9 to TRBJ2-5, with 10 bases identical to TRBD2. CDR3 size: 15 residues. CDR1 and CDR2 (germline): SGDLS, YYNGEE. The V and J ends lost 0 bases and 5 bases, in that order; junction bases with no gene match: 4. The CDR3 nucleotides are TGTGCCAGCAGCGTAGGAGCGGGGGGGAGGGAGACCCAGTACTTC. This codes for CASSVGAGGRETQYF. Full variable domain (rest looked up from reference TRBV9 and TRBJ2-5): DSGVTQTPKHLITATGQRVTLRCSPRSGDLSVYWYQQSLDQGLQFLIQYYNGEERAKGNILERFSAQQFPDLHSELNLSSLELGDSALYFCASSVGAGGRETQYFGPGTRLLVL.

The rearrangement links TRBV7-9 to TRBJ2-1; D gene uncertain. Trimming removed 5 bases from V and 6 bases from J, with 20 bases in between. The CDR3 has 16 residues. Germline-derived CDR1 and CDR2 are SEHNR and FQNEAQ (reference sequence). In DNA form, the CDR3 reads TGTGCCAGCAGCGCCAGACGTGGGTCGGAGCCCAATGAGCAGTTCTTC. Amino acid sequence: CASSARRGSEPNEQFF.

This clonotype was seen a handful of times. The chain combines TRBV28 with TRBJ1-1; 7 bases align to TRBD1. The length of the CDR3 is 14 residues. Germline loops: CDR1 MDHEN, CDR2 SYDVKM. With V trimmed by 6 bases and J by 10 bases, 14 bases remained unmatched. CDR3 sequence reads: CASRKGQRIFGAFF. Written as DNA, the CDR3 is TGTGCCAGCAGGAAGGGACAGAGGATCTTTGGAGCTTTCTTT.